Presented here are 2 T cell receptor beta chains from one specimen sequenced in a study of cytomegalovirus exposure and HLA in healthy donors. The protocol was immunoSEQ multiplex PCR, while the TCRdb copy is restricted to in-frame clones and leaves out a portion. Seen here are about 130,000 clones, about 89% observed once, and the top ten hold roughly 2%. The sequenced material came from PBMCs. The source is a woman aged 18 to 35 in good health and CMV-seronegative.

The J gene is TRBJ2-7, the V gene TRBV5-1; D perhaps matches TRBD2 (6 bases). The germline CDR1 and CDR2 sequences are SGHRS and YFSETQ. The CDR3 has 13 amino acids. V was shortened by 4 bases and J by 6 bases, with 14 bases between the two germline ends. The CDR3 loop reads CASSIGTGSEQYF. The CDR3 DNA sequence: TGCGCCAGCAGCATCGGGACTGGCTCCGAGCAGTACTTC. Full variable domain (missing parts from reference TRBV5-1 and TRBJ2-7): KAGVTQTPRYLIKTRGQQVTLSCSPISGHRSVSWYQQTPGQGLQFLFEYFSETQRNKGNFPGRFSGRQFSNSRSEMNVSTLELGDSALYLCASSIGTGSEQYFGPGTRLTVT.

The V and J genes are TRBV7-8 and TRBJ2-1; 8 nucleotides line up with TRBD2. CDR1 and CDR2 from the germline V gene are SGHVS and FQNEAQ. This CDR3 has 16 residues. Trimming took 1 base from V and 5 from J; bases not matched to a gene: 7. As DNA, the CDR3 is TGTGCCAGCAGCTTAGTGCGAGCGGGAGTACACAATGAGCAGTTCTTC. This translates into CASSLVRAGVHNEQFF.